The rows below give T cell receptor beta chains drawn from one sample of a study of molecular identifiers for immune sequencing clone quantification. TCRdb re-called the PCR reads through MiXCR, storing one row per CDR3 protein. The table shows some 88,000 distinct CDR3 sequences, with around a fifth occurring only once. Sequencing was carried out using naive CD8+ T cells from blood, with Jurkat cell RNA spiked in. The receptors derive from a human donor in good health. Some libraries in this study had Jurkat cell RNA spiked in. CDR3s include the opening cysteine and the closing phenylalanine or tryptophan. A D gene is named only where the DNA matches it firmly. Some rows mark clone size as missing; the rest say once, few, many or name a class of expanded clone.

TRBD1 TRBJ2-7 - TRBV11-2 TGTGCCAGCAGCCCTGTCGGGACAGGCAACGAGCAGTACTTC CASSPVGTGNEQYF
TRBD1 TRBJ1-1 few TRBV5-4 TGTGCCAGCAGCTCGACTTCACAGGGGGCTAGCACTGAAGCTTTCTTT CASSSTSQGASTEAFF
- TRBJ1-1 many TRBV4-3 TGCGCCAGCAGCCAAGATAAATTTGGGCCAGCTGAAGCTTTCTTT CASSQDKFGPAEAFF
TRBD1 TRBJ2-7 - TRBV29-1 TGCAGCGTTGAATTTAGGACAGGAGATGACTACGAGCAGTACTTC CSVEFRTGDDYEQYF
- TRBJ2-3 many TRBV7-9 TGTGCCAGCAGCTTAGTGGCTTATGGTGTTACGCAGTATTTT CASSLVAYGVTQYF
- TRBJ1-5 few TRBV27 TGTGCCAGCAGTTTGCTGGGACAGCCCCAGCATTTT CASSLLGQPQHF
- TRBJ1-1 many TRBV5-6 TGTGCCAGCAGCCCTAAGAAGAGGGCTGAAGCTTTCTTT CASSPKKRAEAFF
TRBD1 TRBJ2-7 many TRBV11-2 TGTGCCAGCAGCTTAGTTCTGGGACAGATCTACGAGCAGTACTTC CASSLVLGQIYEQYF
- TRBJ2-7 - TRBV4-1 TGCGCCAGCAGCCAGTTAAGGAACGCAGGCTACGAGCAGTACTTC CASSQLRNAGYEQYF
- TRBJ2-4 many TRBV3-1 TGTGCCAGCAGCCAAGATGTGGGGGAGGCCAAAAACATTCAGTACTTC CASSQDVGEAKNIQYF
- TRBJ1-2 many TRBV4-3 TGCGCCAGCAGCCAAGCTAACAGACAGCCATATTATGGCTACACCTTC CASSQANRQPYYGYTF
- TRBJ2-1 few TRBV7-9 TGTGCCAGCAGGCTAGGAGGTAATGAGCAGTTCTTC CASRLGGNEQFF
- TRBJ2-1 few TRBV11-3 TGTGCCAGCAGCTTAGAAACGGGAAGCTCCTACAATGAGCAGTTCTTC CASSLETGSSYNEQFF